This T cell receptor beta chain was identified during a study of T cells in Graves' hyperthyroidism and ophthalmopathy. Patients aged 18 to 65 had newly diagnosed hyperthyroidism of under 2 months' duration. Exclusion criteria comprised uncontrolled infection, other autoimmune disease, pregnancy or lactation. The TCR beta CDR3 regions underwent amplification using RNA transcripts as the source. First-round RT-PCR with HTBI primers amplified the TCR CDR3 region. One entry per CDR3 protein results from TCRdb running MiXCR on the multiplex PCR reads. Found here are 540,000 or so distinct CDR3 sequences, about 15% of them singletons; the top ten hold approximately 7.4%. Germline V lookup: CDR1 SNHLY, CDR2 FYNNEI. V gave up 7 bases and J gave up 4 bases; unmatched junction bases: 4. The CDR3 is 14 amino acids.

The chain uses TRBV2 and TRBJ2-1; 10 bases are a match to TRBD2. The sample consisted of blood. The TCR sequence derives from a woman in her 30s with Graves' hyperthyroidism. CDR3 protein: CASIPSGSYNEQFF. CDR3 coding DNA: TGTGCCAGCATCCCTAGCGGGAGTTACAATGAGCAGTTCTTC.